The 14 T cell receptor beta chains below come from one sample, sequenced in a study of CD8 T cells in Susac syndrome. RNA totalling about 0.5 to 1 ug underwent reverse transcription with random hexamers. TCRdb reprocessed the immunoSEQ multiplex PCR reads with MiXCR, giving one entry per CDR3 protein. This sample has 170,000 or so distinct CDR3 sequences; around 94% occur once, and the top ten carry roughly 0.11%. The sequenced sample was CD4+ T cells from PBMCs. Every receptor here comes from a human donor with Susac syndrome.

This chain uses TRBV25-1 with TRBJ1-2, with 7 nucleotides matching TRBD1. Germline CDR1 and CDR2: MGHDK and SYGVNS. This CDR3 region has 13 residues. Losses at the gene ends were 7 bases for V and 5 bases for J; bases not matched to a gene: 7. For the CDR3, the DNA is TGTGCCAGCACCCCCGGGACAGTATATGGCTACACCTTC. Its translation is CASTPGTVYGYTF.

The rearrangement links TRBV27 to TRBJ1-6; 7 bases are a match to TRBD1. The CDR3 spans 15 residues. V trimming: 6 bases; J trimming: 3 bases; junction bases outside the gene matches: 5. Germline V gene sequence: CDR1 MNHEY, CDR2 SMNVEV (reference sequence). CDR3 in amino acids: CASRTGRLYNSPLHF. The CDR3 region has the DNA TGTGCCAGCAGGACAGGGCGACTCTATAATTCACCCCTCCACTTT.

V and J are TRBV7-2 and TRBJ1-4, with D perhaps TRBD1 (5 bases). This CDR3 is built from 14 residues. Between the trimmed V and J ends, which lost 5 bases and 5 bases, there was a span of 12 bases. From germline, CDR1 is SGHTA and CDR2 FQGNSA. The CDR3 nucleotides read TGTGCCAGCAGCCCGACAGCCTCAAATGAAAAACTGTTTTTT. Translated: CASSPTASNEKLFF. The full variable domain, with the rest looked up from reference TRBV7-2 and TRBJ1-4, is GAGVSQSPSNKVTEKGKDVELRCDPISGHTALYWYRQSLGQGLEFLIYFQGNSAPDKSGLPSDRFSAERTGGSVSTLTIQRTQQEDSAVYLCASSPTASNEKLFFGSGTQLSVL.

V usage is TRBV10-3 and J usage is TRBJ1-1; TRBD1 might be the D (6 bases). CDR1 and CDR2 from the germline V gene are ENHRY and SYGVKD. Trimming took off 10 bases at V and 5 bases at J, with 17 bases between the two ends. This CDR3 has 13 residues. In DNA, the CDR3 is TGTGCCAGCCGACAGGACTTGGGGACTGAAGCTTTCTTT. As protein: CASRQDLGTEAFF.

The chain joins TRBV10-3 to TRBJ2-7; D possibly uses TRBD1 or TRBD2 (5 bases each). The CDR3 covers 14 residues. The V gene's germline CDR1 is ENHRY and CDR2 SYGVKD. V shed 3 bases and J shed 3 bases, with 12 bases lying between them. The CDR3 DNA follows: TGTGCCATCAGTGAAAGGGGAGCGGACTACGAGCAGTACTTC. Its protein is CAISERGADYEQYF.

The chain links TRBV4-1 to TRBJ1-5; the D gene is possibly TRBD1 (5 bases). The germline CDR1 and CDR2 sequences are MGHRA and YSYEKL. V lost 4 bases and J lost 3, with 13 bases in between. This CDR3 has 15 amino acids. The CDR3 is CASSRIQDTNQPQHF. Written as DNA, the CDR3 is TGCGCCAGCAGCCGGATACAGGACACCAATCAGCCCCAGCATTTT.

The chain combines TRBV24-1 with TRBJ2-5, with D unresolved. With 7 bases removed from V and 5 bases from J, the gap between germline ends came to 13 bases. Germline V gene data show CDR1 as KGHDR and CDR2 as SFDVKD. The CDR3 spans 13 residues. Here the CDR3 reads CATRDRRSETQYF. DNA for the CDR3: TGTGCCACCAGGGACCGAAGGAGCGAGACCCAGTACTTC.

This chain connects TRBV10-3 to TRBJ2-3; D unresolved. The V end lost 6 bases, the J end lost 0 bases, and 7 bases lay between the germline ends. The germline CDR1 and CDR2 sequences are ENHRY and SYGVKD. The CDR3 consists of 13 residues. CDR3 nucleotides: TGTGCCATCAGCGAGCTTAGCACAGATACGCAGTATTTT. Translating it yields CAISELSTDTQYF.

The chain employs TRBV29-1 and TRBJ1-2; 10 nucleotides match TRBD1. J lost 5 bases, V lost 6 bases, and 9 bases had no gene match. Germline CDR1 reads SQVTM; CDR2 reads ANQGSEA. CDR3 length: 14 amino acids. The CDR3 sequence: CSVPGTGEEYGYTF. CDR3 nucleotide sequence: TGCAGCGTCCCCGGGACAGGGGAGGAGTATGGCTACACCTTC.

The J gene is TRBJ2-3, the V gene TRBV20-1, with 8 bases aligning to TRBD2. The V and J ends lost 3 bases and 4 bases, in that order; junction bases with no gene match: 6. The CDR3 has 14 residues. Germline V gene lookup returns CDR1 DFQATT and CDR2 SNEGSKA (reference sequence). The CDR3 DNA reads as TGCAGTGCTAGGAGTAGCGGGGATGCAGATACGCAGTATTTT. Translation gives CSARSSGDADTQYF.

V is TRBV3-1 and J is TRBJ1-3; TRBD1 aligns across 8 bases. CDR1 and CDR2 from the germline V gene are LGHDT and YNNKEL (reference sequence). Losses at the gene ends were 3 bases for V and 8 bases for J; bases not matched to a gene: 12. The CDR3 has 16 residues. In DNA, the CDR3 is TGTGCCAGCAGCCACCCGGACAGGGCGGCAGGGGACACCATATATTTT. It encodes CASSHPDRAAGDTIYF.

The CDR3 coding sequence is TGCAGTGCTGGGAGACAGGGAAGGGGAGAGACCCAGTACTTC. It specifies CSAGRQGRGETQYF. The V gene is TRBV20-1, the J gene TRBJ2-5; 7 nucleotides match TRBD1. Trimming removed 5 bases from V and 4 bases from J; junction bases left unmatched: 10. The CDR3 is 14 amino acids. The germline CDR1 and CDR2 sequences are DFQATT and SNEGSKA (reference sequence).

The chain links TRBV5-5 to TRBJ1-5; 9 bases agree with TRBD1. The V gene's germline CDR1 is SGHKS and CDR2 YYEKEE (reference sequence). This CDR3 contains 15 residues. The V gene end was trimmed by 4 bases and the J gene end by 8 bases; junction bases not matched to a gene: 10. In DNA form, the CDR3 reads TGTGCCAGCAGCACACGTACAGGGGGCGCGGAGCCCCAGCATTTT. Protein product: CASSTRTGGAEPQHF. The entire variable domain, with the rest obtained from reference TRBV5-5 and TRBJ1-5, is as follows: DAGVTQSPTHLIKTRGQQVTLRCSPISGHKSVSWYQQVLGQGPQFIFQYYEKEERGRGNFPDRFSARQFPNYSSELNVNALLLGDSALYLCASSTRTGGAEPQHFGDGTRLSIL.

The V gene is TRBV18, the J gene TRBJ1-2; D gene uncertain. This CDR3 has 13 residues. V was shortened by 6 bases and J by 6 bases, with 14 bases between the two germline ends. Per the germline V gene, CDR1 is KGHSH and CDR2 is LQKENI. In DNA, the CDR3 is TGTGCCAGCTCCCCGTGGGTTGGAGATGGCTACACCTTC. Protein sequence: CASSPWVGDGYTF.